The present entry profiles one TCR beta chain with its context. It has no known antigen specificity. Qualities for individual bases were not recorded, and no much larger clone is one base off. V is trimmed back by 4 bases and J by 5 bases, and the junction contains 15 bases that no gene match accounts for. The CDR3 starts with the cysteine, ends with the phenylalanine, and has 18 residues. Only CDR3 DNA is held: 54 bases, read in frame from base 1. The CDR1 and CDR2 encoded by the germline V gene (reference sequence) are LGHDT and YNNKEL. The entry originates in a study of persistence of HIV-infected CD4 T cells (dated by TCRdb to between 2020 and 2021). Looking at the study overall: The study isolated CMV- and HIV-1 Gag-responding CD4+ T cells from ART-treated individuals to examine antigen-driven clonal expansion of HIV-1-infected cells. The median time participants had been on suppressive ART was 7 to 8 years. Peripheral blood samples of up to roughly 180 mL were obtained at multiple time points, with the exception of two participants, for whom leukapheresis was performed at a single time point. The clonality of all cells in each sorted population was assessed by TCRbeta sequencing, whereas the clonality of infected cells was assessed by proviral sequencing. The TCR cluster analysis across participants included eight or nine participants for CMV and about 7 participants for Gag.

The immunoSEQ hsTCRB assay version 4 in survey mode was used to sequence TCRbeta repertoires from genomic DNA. For TCRbeta sequencing, genomic DNA was diluted to about 9.1 ng/uL, and up to 1 ug was used per sample. For the original study's pipeline: TCRbeta data were analyzed in ImmunoSeq Analyzer 3.0, with diversity computed on productive nucleotide rearrangements. The improved Chao index was used to estimate lower-bound TCR diversity, and the Gini coefficient was used to estimate clonality using the Immunarch R package. Different nucleotide rearrangements encoding the same CDR3beta amino acid sequence were counted as distinct clonotypes. TCRbeta sequences significantly enriched in antigen-responding cells relative to anti-CD3/anti-CD28-activated cells were identified by differential abundance analysis. Using predicted peptide-MHC specificity as the basis, GLIPH2 grouped TCRs into clusters, both for each participant individually and for the merged data sets that combined participants. Drawn from immuneACCESS, this table holds only the in-frame rearrangements with V and J called that TCRdb kept. Clones are partly lost; checked studies trace under half to an unresolved V gene and leave the rest unexplained. V and J calls and clone size are copied from that table; D and trimming were computed from the DNA. The sample contains tens of thousands of clones, around 82% of them found a single time. About 14% of the sample lies in the top ten.

The treatment or condition label on this specimen signifies: suppressive antiretroviral therapy. A pool of overlapping HIV-1 Gag 15-mer peptides was used at about 0.96 ug per peptide per mL for cell stimulation. Memory CD4+ T cells that did not respond, being CD40L-negative, CD69-negative and CD45RO-high, were sorted as memory populations depleted of antigen-responding cells. HIV-1-infected adults in whom suppressive ART had been started during chronic infection were enrolled as participants. Participants had undetectable plasma HIV-1 RNA below 50 copies/mL for at least 4 years. To be included, participants needed a CD4+ T cell count above 400 cells/uL and a positive CMV serology. Before stimulation, PBMCs were isolated using density centrifugation and then depleted of CD8+ T cells. Stimulation of CD8-depleted PBMCs was carried out for 15 to 20 hours with anti-CD28/CD49d costimulation, CD40-blocking antibody and enfuvirtide, to prevent new infections. Cell sorting was done on a Beckman Coulter MoFlo Legacy or XDP sorter, and dead cells were excluded with propidium iodide. For samples with more than one million cells, genomic DNA was extracted with the QIAamp DNA Mini Kit, and for all other samples the Quick-DNA Microprep Kit was used.

Study-wide conclusions, independent of this receptor: Significantly lower TCRbeta richness was observed in CMV- and Gag-responding cells than in anti-CD3/anti-CD28-responding cells, and higher oligoclonality was observed in CMV-responding cells than in CD3/CD28-stimulated and Gag-responding cells. Bulk TCR analyses could not be limited to the rare CMV-responding cells that actually contained HIV-1 proviruses. Antigen-responding cells were enriched for expanded CDR3beta sequences that were degenerate, which suggests that CD4+ responses to CMV and Gag underwent convergent selection. Only a small number of individuals took part in the study, and the range of antigens tested was limited. A correlation was observed between TCR oligoclonality and proviral oligoclonality within the same sorted populations.

This sequence was found in an adult man with HIV who was CMV-seropositive. The source material was CD4+ T cells sorted from PBMCs after 18-hour stimulation, sampled from a patient who received antiretroviral therapy. What the cell subset or site label conveys for this sample: CD40L-CD69- CD45RO-high memory CD4 T cells not responding to Gag peptides. This receptor chain uses TRBV3-1 (or the pseudogene TRBV3-2) and TRBJ2-1, with 9 bases in between that match TRBD2. The CDR3 amino acid sequence is: CASSPHTGGGGANNEQFF. The nucleotide sequence reads as follows: TGTGCCAGCAGCCCTCACACCGGAGGCGGGGGGGCCAACAATGAGCAGTTCTTC.